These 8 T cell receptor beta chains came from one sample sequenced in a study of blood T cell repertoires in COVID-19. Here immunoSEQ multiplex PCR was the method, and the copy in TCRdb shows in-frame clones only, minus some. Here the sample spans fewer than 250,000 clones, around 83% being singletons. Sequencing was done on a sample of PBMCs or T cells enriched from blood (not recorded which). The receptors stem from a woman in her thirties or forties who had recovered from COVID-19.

CDR3 amino acids: CASSLDREGSPLHF. The CDR3 region has the DNA TGTGCCAGCAGCTTAGACAGGGAGGGATCACCCCTCCACTTT. The gene calls are TRBV11-2 and TRBJ1-6, with D perhaps matching TRBD1 (5 bases). The CDR3 spans 14 residues. Trimming left V 0 bases short and J 10 bases short, with 10 bases between. Germline loops: CDR1 SGHAT, CDR2 FQNNGV.

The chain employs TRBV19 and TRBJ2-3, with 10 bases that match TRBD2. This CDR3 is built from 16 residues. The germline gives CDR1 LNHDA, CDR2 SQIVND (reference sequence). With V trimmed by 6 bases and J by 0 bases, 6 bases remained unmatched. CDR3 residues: CASRDRTSGSTDTQYF. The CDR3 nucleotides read TGTGCCAGTAGGGACCGGACTAGCGGAAGCACAGATACGCAGTATTTT.

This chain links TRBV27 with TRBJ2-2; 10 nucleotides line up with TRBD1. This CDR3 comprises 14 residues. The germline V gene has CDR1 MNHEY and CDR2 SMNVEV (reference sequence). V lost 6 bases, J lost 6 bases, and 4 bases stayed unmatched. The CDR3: CASSGTGVAGELFF. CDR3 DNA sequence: TGTGCCAGCAGCGGGACAGGGGTGGCCGGGGAGCTGTTTTTT.

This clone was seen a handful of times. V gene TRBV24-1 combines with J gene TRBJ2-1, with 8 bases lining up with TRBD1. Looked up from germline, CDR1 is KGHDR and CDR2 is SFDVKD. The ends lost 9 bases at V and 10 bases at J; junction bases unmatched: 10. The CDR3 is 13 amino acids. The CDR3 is CATGGQAEKEQFF. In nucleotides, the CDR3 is TGTGCCACCGGGGGACAGGCGGAGAAAGAGCAGTTCTTC.

This chain's CDR3 is CASSLRGSEKLFF. The CDR3 DNA reads as TGCGCCAGCAGCTTAAGGGGATCTGAAAAACTGTTTTTT. The chain carries TRBV5-1 and TRBJ1-4, with a tentative D call TRBD1 (5 bases). Trimming stripped 2 bases from V and 7 bases from J, with 9 bases between. The CDR3 contains 13 residues. CDR1 and CDR2 (germline): SGHRS, YFSETQ.

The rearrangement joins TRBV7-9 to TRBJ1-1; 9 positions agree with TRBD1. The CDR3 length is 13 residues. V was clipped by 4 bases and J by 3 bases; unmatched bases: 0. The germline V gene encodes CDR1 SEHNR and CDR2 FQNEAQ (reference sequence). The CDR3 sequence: CASSWTGDTEAFF. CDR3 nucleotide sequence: TGTGCCAGCAGCTGGACAGGGGACACTGAAGCTTTCTTT.

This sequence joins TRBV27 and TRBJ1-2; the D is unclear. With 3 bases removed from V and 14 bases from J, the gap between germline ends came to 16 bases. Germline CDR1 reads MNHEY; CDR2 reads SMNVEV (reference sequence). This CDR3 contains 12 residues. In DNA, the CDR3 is TGTGCCAGCAGTTTGACCCTAAACAGCAAGACCTTC. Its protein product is CASSLTLNSKTF.

The CDR3 coding sequence is TGTGCCAGCAGCTTGACAGGGTGGTGGTGGGATACGCAGTATTTT. It encodes CASSLTGWWWDTQYF. This rearrangement joins TRBV7-3 to TRBJ2-3; 7 bases are shared with TRBD1. The CDR3 extends over 15 amino acids. V gave up 3 bases and J gave up 6 bases; unmatched junction bases: 9. Germline loops: CDR1 SGHTA, CDR2 FQGTGA.